This TCR beta chain was sequenced for a study of blood T cell repertoires in COVID-19. Assay used: immunoSEQ multiplex PCR; TCRdb lists only in-frame clones, some missing. This repertoire shows approximately 220,000 clones, 86% found once; its top ten account for roughly 2.2%. The V gene end was trimmed by 1 base and the J gene end by 11 bases; junction bases not matched to a gene: 4. Germline CDR1 reads KGHDR; CDR2 reads SFDVKD. This CDR3 is built from 13 residues. This receptor was identified in a woman in her forties or fifties with acute or convalescent COVID-19. The sequenced sample consisted of peripheral blood. The J gene is TRBJ2-1, the V gene TRBV24-1, with 7 bases aligning to TRBD1. As DNA, the CDR3 is TGTGCCACCAGTGATTTCGTGGGACAGCAGCAGTTCTTC. It yields the protein CATSDFVGQQQFF.